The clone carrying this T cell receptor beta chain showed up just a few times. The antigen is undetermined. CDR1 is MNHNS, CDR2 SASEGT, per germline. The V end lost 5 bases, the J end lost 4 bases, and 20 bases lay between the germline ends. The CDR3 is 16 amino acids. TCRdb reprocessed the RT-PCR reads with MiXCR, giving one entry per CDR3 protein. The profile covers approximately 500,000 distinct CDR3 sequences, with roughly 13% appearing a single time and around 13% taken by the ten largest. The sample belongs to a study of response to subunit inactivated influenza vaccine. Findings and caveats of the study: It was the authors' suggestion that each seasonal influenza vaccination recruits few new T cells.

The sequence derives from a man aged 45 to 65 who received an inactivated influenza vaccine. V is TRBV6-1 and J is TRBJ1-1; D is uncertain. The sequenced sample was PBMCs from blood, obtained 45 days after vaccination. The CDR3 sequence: CASSLMAGDGITEAFF. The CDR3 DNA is TGTGCCAGCAGTCTTATGGCCGGGGATGGGATCACTGAAGCTTTCTTT.